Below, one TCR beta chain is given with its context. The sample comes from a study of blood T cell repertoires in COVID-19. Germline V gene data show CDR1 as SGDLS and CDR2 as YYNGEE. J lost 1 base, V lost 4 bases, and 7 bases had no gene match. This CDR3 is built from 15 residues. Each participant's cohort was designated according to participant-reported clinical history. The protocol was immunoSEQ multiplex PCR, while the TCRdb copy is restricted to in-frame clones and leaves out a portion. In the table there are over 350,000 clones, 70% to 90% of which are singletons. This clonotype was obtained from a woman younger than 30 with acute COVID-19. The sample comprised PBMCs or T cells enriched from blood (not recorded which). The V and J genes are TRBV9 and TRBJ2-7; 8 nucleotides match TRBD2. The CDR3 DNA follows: TGTGCCAGCAGCCAGGGGTCTAGCGGGTCCTACGAGCAGTACTTC. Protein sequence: CASSQGSSGSYEQYF.